The 18 T cell receptor beta chains given below trace back to one sample, sequenced in a study of blood T cell repertoires in COVID-19. TCRdb's table, derived via immunoSEQ multiplex PCR, lists solely in-frame clones and lacks some. The data show around 60,000 clones, with 75% to 85% seen just once and about 32% held by the top ten. Sequencing was carried out using peripheral blood. Receptors were obtained from a human donor in a cohort sampled during active COVID-19.

The chain recombines TRBV5-6 with TRBJ1-2; perhaps TRBD1 as D (6 bases). Trimming took 3 bases from V and 2 from J, leaving 8 bases between them. CDR3 length: 13 residues. Germline V lookup: CDR1 SGHDT, CDR2 YYEEEE. The CDR3 protein is CASSSGQNYGYTF. The CDR3 DNA sequence: TGTGCCAGCAGCTCAGGACAGAACTATGGCTACACCTTC.

This rearrangement joins TRBV9 to TRBJ1-4, with a tentative D call TRBD1 (5 bases). CDR1 and CDR2 (germline): SGDLS, YYNGEE. Trimming took 0 bases from V and 8 from J, leaving 14 bases between them. This CDR3 has 15 amino acids. Here the CDR3 DNA reads TGTGCCAGCAGCGTAGGCGCAGGGCTTCGCGAAAAACTGTTTTTT. It is translated as CASSVGAGLREKLFF. Full variable domain (outside the CDR3, taken from reference TRBV9 and TRBJ1-4): DSGVTQTPKHLITATGQRVTLRCSPRSGDLSVYWYQQSLDQGLQFLIQYYNGEERAKGNILERFSAQQFPDLHSELNLSSLELGDSALYFCASSVGAGLREKLFFGSGTQLSVL.

This chain links TRBV19 with TRBJ1-4, with D maybe TRBD1 (5 bases). CDR1 and CDR2 (germline): LNHDA, SQIVND (reference sequence). The CDR3 is made up of 13 amino acids. The ends were cut back, 10 bases at V and 5 bases at J, with 14 bases in the middle. The CDR3 nucleotides are TGTGCCACCACGGGGGGGTGGAATGAAAAACTGTTTTTT. Encoded protein: CATTGGWNEKLFF.

The V and J genes are TRBV13 and TRBJ1-1; no definite D call. With 5 bases removed from V and 1 base from J, the gap between germline ends came to 8 bases. The CDR3 consists of 13 residues. Germline values: CDR1 PRHDT, CDR2 FYEKMQ (reference sequence). The DNA for the CDR3 is TGTGCCAGCAGCACTGCACCGAACACTGAAGCTTTCTTT. Translating gives CASSTAPNTEAFF.

This clone appeared once. CDR3 coding DNA: TGTGCCAGCAGTTTTGTCGGAGTCGGGGAGCTGTTTTTT. This codes for CASSFVGVGELFF. The V call is TRBV12-3 or TRBV12-4, the J call TRBJ2-2; D is ambiguous. This CDR3 contains 13 residues. With 3 bases removed from V and 7 bases from J, the gap between germline ends came to 9 bases.

This chain joins TRBV28 and TRBJ2-7; a possible D gene is TRBD1 (6 bases). Looked up from germline, CDR1 is MDHEN and CDR2 is SYDVKM. The CDR3 covers 19 residues. With 5 bases removed from V and 2 bases from J, the gap between germline ends came to 28 bases. The CDR3 DNA reads as TGTGCCAGCAGTCTTCCCGCCTCGACAGGATTCGGTTCTGCCTACGAGCAGTACTTC. It translates to CASSLPASTGFGSAYEQYF.

The chain uses TRBV28 and TRBJ1-2; D is unresolved. Germline values: CDR1 MDHEN, CDR2 SYDVKM. Trimming took 5 bases from V and 4 from J, leaving 11 bases between them. CDR3 length: 13 residues. The CDR3 DNA reads as TGTGCCAGCAGTACCGGGTCTGCCTATGGCTACACCTTC. Translating it yields CASSTGSAYGYTF.

The V gene is TRBV6-5, the J gene TRBJ1-1; D is unresolved. Deletions cut 2 bases from V and 1 base from J, with 8 bases between. Germline CDR1 is MNHEY and CDR2 is SVGAGI. The CDR3 covers 14 residues. The CDR3 loop reads CASSYPSPNTEAFF. In DNA form, the CDR3 reads TGTGCCAGCAGTTACCCCTCCCCGAACACTGAAGCTTTCTTT.

V and J are TRBV30 and TRBJ2-2, with D possibly TRBD1 on 5 matching bases. CDR1 is GTSNPN and CDR2 is SVGIG in the germline V gene (reference sequence). The ends were cut back, 4 bases at V and 6 bases at J, with 12 bases in the middle. This CDR3 is 13 amino acids long. The CDR3 region has the DNA TGTGCCTGGAAATGGGGCCAGGCCGGGGAGCTGTTTTTT. Amino acid sequence: CAWKWGQAGELFF.

This chain links TRBV11-3 with TRBJ2-7; D might be TRBD1 (5 bases). Trimming shortened V by 5 bases and J by 2 bases, and 10 bases separated the two germline ends. From germline, CDR1 is SGHNT and CDR2 YENEEA. This CDR3 is 13 amino acids long. CDR3 nucleotides: TGTGCCAGCAGCAAGGGCAGGGCCTACGAGCAGTACTTC. Translated, it gives CASSKGRAYEQYF.

In this sample, this clone turned up a few times. This sequence joins TRBV3-1 (or the pseudogene TRBV3-2) and TRBJ2-1, with no clear D. The CDR3 is 11 residues long. Germline loops: CDR1 LGHDT, CDR2 YNNKEL (reference sequence). Trimming left V 6 bases short and J 7 bases short, with 7 bases between. CDR3: CASRLDNEQFF. The CDR3, as DNA: TGTGCCAGCAGACTTGATAATGAGCAGTTCTTC.

The gene calls are TRBV6-5 and TRBJ2-1; D is unclear. Germline assignment: CDR1 MNHEY and CDR2 SVGAGI. The V end was cut by 2 bases, the J end by 3 bases, with 8 bases between. The CDR3 covers 14 residues. CDR3 DNA sequence: TGTGCCAGCAGTTACGGCCCCGACTACAATGAGCAGTTCTTC. This translates into CASSYGPDYNEQFF.

The V call is TRBV7-9, the J call TRBJ1-1; the D gene is possibly TRBD1 (5 bases). This CDR3 spans 13 amino acids. Germline V gene sequence: CDR1 SEHNR, CDR2 FQNEAQ (reference sequence). The V end lost 1 base, the J end lost 12 bases, and 15 bases lay between the germline ends. The CDR3 reads CASSLGQGDGTFF. CDR3 nucleotides: TGTGCCAGCAGCTTAGGGCAGGGTGATGGCACTTTCTTT.

There are a few counts of this clone. This sequence joins TRBV6-6 and TRBJ2-7; a possible D gene is TRBD1 (6 bases). CDR1 MNHNY and CDR2 SVGAGI come from the germline V gene (reference sequence). Trimming cost V 8 bases and J 2 bases, with 16 bases left between them. CDR3 length equals 14 residues. The CDR3 nucleotides read TGTGCCAGCGTGAGGGGGACATACACCTACGAGCAGTACTTC. Its translation: CASVRGTYTYEQYF.

This chain connects TRBV5-4 to TRBJ1-2; possible D gene TRBD1, 5 bases. Per the germline V gene, CDR1 is SGHNT and CDR2 is YYREEE (reference sequence). CDR3 length: 15 amino acids. V gave up 0 bases and J gave up 2 bases, with 11 bases separating them. DNA for the CDR3: TGTGCCAGCAGCTTGGTAGCGGGGGGGAACTATGGCTACACCTTC. Its protein product is CASSLVAGGNYGYTF. The full variable domain, with the rest looked up from reference TRBV5-4 and TRBJ1-2, is ETGVTQSPTHLIKTRGQQVTLRCSSQSGHNTVSWYQQALGQGPQFIFQYYREEENGRGNFPPRFSGLQFPNYSSELNVNALELDDSALYLCASSLVAGGNYGYTFGSGTRLTVV.

The J gene is TRBJ2-1, the V gene TRBV6-2 or TRBV6-3, with unresolved D. The germline gives CDR1 MNHEY, CDR2 SVGEGT. The CDR3 extends over 13 amino acids. The V and J ends lost 2 bases and 9 bases respectively, with 11 bases between them. The CDR3 DNA reads as TGTGCCAGCAGTTACAGTGCGAACAGTGAGCAGTTCTTC. Translating gives CASSYSANSEQFF.

The chain has TRBV5-1 and TRBJ1-4, with 9 bases lining up with TRBD1. The length of the CDR3 is 15 residues. Germline V gene sequence: CDR1 SGHRS, CDR2 YFSETQ. The V segment lost 2 bases and the J segment 8 bases; nucleotides outside the gene matches: 7. The CDR3 region is CASSFLGQGREKLFF. In DNA form, the CDR3 reads TGCGCCAGCAGCTTCCTTGGACAGGGGAGAGAAAAACTGTTTTTT.

This clone was counted only a few times. The rearrangement joins TRBV6-5 to TRBJ2-1; 12 bases are a match to TRBD2. CDR1 is MNHEY, CDR2 SVGAGI, per germline. This CDR3 is 15 amino acids long. V shed 7 bases and J 5 bases; nucleotides not matched to a gene: 6. CDR3 sequence reads: CASKKLAGGDNEQFF. DNA of the CDR3: TGTGCCAGCAAAAAACTAGCGGGAGGAGACAATGAGCAGTTCTTC.